The clone carrying this T cell receptor (beta chain) was counted ten times or more. The data derive from a study of T cells in Graves' hyperthyroidism and ophthalmopathy. RNA transcripts were the template for amplifying TCR beta CDR3 regions. Primed by the HTBI set, a first-round RT-PCR was run on the TCR CDR3. TCRdb reprocessed the multiplex PCR reads via MiXCR and lists one record per CDR3 protein. The profile shows a few hundred thousand distinct CDR3 sequences, 15% of them singletons. The germline CDR1 and CDR2 sequences are MDHEN and SYDVKM. The CDR3 extends over 16 amino acids. Between the trimmed V and J ends, which lost 5 bases and 5 bases, there was a span of 21 bases.

The genes are TRBV28 and TRBJ2-5, with D possibly being TRBD1 (6 bases). This receptor was obtained from a woman aged 30 to 39 with Graves' hyperthyroidism. The specimen sequenced was blood. This CDR3 reads CASSRVGTPIRETQYF. CDR3 in DNA: TGTGCCAGCAGTAGAGTCGGGACACCCATTCGGGAGACCCAGTACTTC.